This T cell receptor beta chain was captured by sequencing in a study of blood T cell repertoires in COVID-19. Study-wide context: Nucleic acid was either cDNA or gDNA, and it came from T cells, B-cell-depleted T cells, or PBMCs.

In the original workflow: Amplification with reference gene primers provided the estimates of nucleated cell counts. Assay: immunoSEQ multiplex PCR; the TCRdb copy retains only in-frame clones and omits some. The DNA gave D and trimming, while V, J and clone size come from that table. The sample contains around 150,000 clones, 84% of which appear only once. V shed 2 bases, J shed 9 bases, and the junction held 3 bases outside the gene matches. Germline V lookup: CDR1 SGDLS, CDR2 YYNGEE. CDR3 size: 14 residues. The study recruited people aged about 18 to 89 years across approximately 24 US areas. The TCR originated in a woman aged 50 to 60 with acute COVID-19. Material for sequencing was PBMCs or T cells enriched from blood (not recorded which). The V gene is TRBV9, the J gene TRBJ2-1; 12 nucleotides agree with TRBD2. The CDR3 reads CASSVALAGGEQFF. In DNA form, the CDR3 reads TGTGCCAGCAGCGTTGCACTAGCGGGAGGTGAGCAGTTCTTC.